This is a list of T cell receptor beta chains from one sample in a study of blood T cells in healthy people across ages. MiXCR was run by TCRdb on the 5' RACE reads, yielding one entry per CDR3 protein. The sample holds 850,000 to 1,300,000 distinct CDR3 sequences; around 43% are singletons and the top ten take approximately 19%. The sequenced material came from blood. The receptors here all came from a woman aged 55-75 years in good health. Both conserved end residues are part of each CDR3. D genes are given only for firm matches. Clone size, where shown, is once, few, many, or a class for clones that have expanded.

d_gene | abundance | j_gene | v_gene | CDR3aa | CDR3nt
NA | NA | TRBJ2-1 | TRBV29-1 | CSVEVPLAGVYNEQFF | TGCAGCGTTGAAGTACCCCTCGCTGGCGTATACAATGAGCAGTTCTTC
NA | NA | TRBJ1-1 | TRBV6-6 | CASTLTLAGNTEAFF | TGTGCCAGCACCTTAACACTAGCAGGGAACACTGAAGCTTTCTTT
TRBD2 | NA | TRBJ2-1 | TRBV20-1 | CSARGTRDFNEQFF | TGCAGTGCTAGGGGGACTAGAGATTTCAATGAGCAGTTCTTC
NA | NA | TRBJ2-1 | TRBV11-2 | CASGSRADSSYNEQFF | TGTGCCAGCGGATCTAGGGCGGACAGCTCCTACAATGAGCAGTTCTTC
NA | once | TRBJ2-7 | TRBV27 | CASSFMGREQYF | TGTGCCAGCAGTTTTATGGGGAGGGAGCAGTACTTC
TRBD1 | NA | TRBJ1-2 | TRBV9 | CASSERGGKPHGYTF | TGTGCCAGCAGCGAGAGAGGGGGCAAACCCCATGGCTACACCTTC
NA | NA | TRBJ2-1 | TRBV27 | CASSLWPPESGSSYNEQFF | TGTGCCAGCAGTTTATGGCCCCCCGAGTCGGGGAGCTCCTACAATGAGCAGTTCTTC
NA | NA | TRBJ2-1 | TRBV2 | CASSEVGSVNNEQFF | TGTGCCAGCAGTGAAGTAGGGTCGGTGAACAATGAGCAGTTCTTC
NA | NA | TRBJ2-7 | TRBV9 | CAGSPQGTGVVSYEQYF | TGTGCCGGCAGCCCCCAGGGAACAGGAGTAGTATCCTACGAGCAGTACTTC
NA | NA | TRBJ2-7 | TRBV20-1 | CSASKLAGEPYEQYF | TGCAGTGCTAGCAAGCTCGCGGGCGAACCCTACGAGCAGTACTTC
TRBD1 | NA | TRBJ1-6 | TRBV28 | CASTRGQEPSPLHF | TGTGCCAGTACCAGGGGACAGGAACCCTCACCCCTCCACTTT
NA | few | TRBJ2-5 | TRBV6-1 | CASSQDIWETQYF | TGTGCCAGCAGTCAGGACATCTGGGAGACCCAGTACTTC
NA | few | TRBJ2-7 | TRBV11-1 | CASSAVQGLSYEQYF | TGTGCCAGCAGCGCGGTCCAGGGCCTCTCCTACGAGCAGTACTTC
NA | few | TRBJ2-7 | TRBV6-2/TRBV6-3 | CASSYYFSSYEQYF | TGTGCCAGCAGCTACTACTTCAGCTCCTACGAGCAGTACTTC
NA | NA | TRBJ2-3 | TRBV29-1 | CSVGGAADTQYF | TGCAGCGTTGGGGGGGCTGCAGATACGCAGTATTTT
TRBD1 | NA | TRBJ2-1 | TRBV2 | CASKGTGTEAGEQFF | TGTGCCAGCAAAGGGACAGGGACCGAGGCTGGTGAGCAGTTCTTC
NA | NA | TRBJ2-2 | TRBV28 | CASSLVRGNTGELFF | TGTGCCAGCAGTTTAGTCAGGGGTAACACCGGGGAGCTGTTTTTT
NA | few | TRBJ2-1 | TRBV6-6 | CASMSDPGSYNEQFF | TGTGCCAGCATGTCAGACCCGGGCTCCTACAATGAGCAGTTCTTC
TRBD2 | NA | TRBJ2-7 | TRBV6-5 | CASRMGGLGVYEQYF | TGTGCCAGCAGAATGGGAGGGCTGGGGGTCTACGAGCAGTACTTC
NA | once | TRBJ2-3 | TRBV7-9 | CASRPGPTDTQYF | TGTGCCAGCAGACCGGGGCCCACAGATACGCAGTATTTT
TRBD2 | NA | TRBJ2-7 | TRBV20-1 | CSASPSSGAPRQYF | TGCAGCGCTAGCCCCTCTAGCGGAGCCCCCCGGCAGTACTTC
NA | few | TRBJ1-1 | TRBV5-1 | CASSSTRDGRNTEAFF | TGCGCCAGCAGCTCTACCCGTGACGGCAGGAACACTGAAGCTTTCTTT
NA | few | TRBJ2-3 | TRBV7-2 | CASSLSGNTDTQYF | TGTGCCAGCAGCTTATCGGGTAACACAGATACGCAGTATTTT
NA | few | TRBJ2-7 | TRBV18 | CASSPPGGAEQYF | TGTGCCAGCTCACCACCGGGCGGGGCCGAGCAGTACTTC
TRBD2 | many | TRBJ2-7 | TRBV2 | CASSATSGRLLDEQYF | TGTGCCAGCAGTGCGACTAGCGGGAGGCTCCTAGACGAGCAGTACTTC
NA | many | TRBJ2-3 | TRBV27 | CASSLSGGTRTHTQYF | TGTGCCAGCAGTTTATCAGGGGGGACACGCACGCATACGCAGTATTTT
TRBD2 | NA | TRBJ2-1 | TRBV2 | CASSETWREDHNEQFF | TGTGCCAGCAGTGAAACGTGGCGGGAGGACCACAATGAGCAGTTCTTC
NA | NA | TRBJ2-4 | TRBV29-1 | CSVEYPRDERYF | TGCAGCGTTGAATACCCCAGGGACGAGCGGTACTTC
TRBD2 | NA | TRBJ2-1 | TRBV7-6 | CASSLGSSGSRNNEQFF | TGTGCCAGCAGCTTAGGGTCTAGCGGGAGTAGAAACAATGAGCAGTTCTTC
TRBD2 | NA | TRBJ2-7 | TRBV20-1 | CSARGLLAGGPGEQYF | TGCAGTGCTAGAGGCCTTCTGGCGGGAGGGCCTGGCGAGCAGTACTTC
TRBD2 | few | TRBJ2-1 | TRBV5-1 | CASSLVGTSGGTYNEQFF | TGCGCCAGCAGCTTGGTAGGGACTAGCGGAGGAACCTACAATGAGCAGTTCTTC
NA | NA | TRBJ1-5 | TRBV25-1 | CASSGQVVNQPQHF | TGTGCCAGCAGTGGACAGGTAGTCAATCAGCCCCAGCATTTT
TRBD2 | NA | TRBJ2-3 | TRBV6-4 | CASSGTSGMMQYF | TGTGCCAGCTCCGGGACTAGCGGGATGATGCAGTATTTT
TRBD1 | NA | TRBJ2-5 | TRBV27 | CASSPRTGITRQYF | TGTGCCAGCAGTCCCCGGACAGGAATAACGAGGCAGTACTTC
NA | NA | TRBJ1-2 | TRBV28 | CASSLDRWSNYGYTF | TGTGCCAGCAGTTTAGATCGGTGGAGTAACTATGGCTACACCTTC
NA | NA | TRBJ2-5 | TRBV20-1 | CSAIPLETQYF | TGCAGTGCTATTCCTCTGGAGACCCAGTACTTC
TRBD1 | NA | TRBJ2-1 | TRBV28 | CASSYPSHRGPYNEQFF | TGTGCCAGCAGTTACCCTAGTCACAGGGGACCCTACAATGAACAGTTCTTC
TRBD2 | few | TRBJ2-1 | TRBV20-1 | CSAPEMGSGRLYNEQFF | TGCAGTGCTCCAGAGATGGGTAGCGGGAGACTCTACAATGAGCAGTTCTTC
NA | NA | TRBJ1-2 | TRBV20-1 | CSGGRQSHGYTF | TGCAGTGGGGGGCGGCAGTCCCATGGCTACACCTTC
TRBD2 | NA | TRBJ2-5 | TRBV5-1 | CASSLREGIYNEQYF | TGCGCCAGCAGCTTGAGGGAGGGAATCTACAATGAGCAGTACTTC
TRBD1 | few | TRBJ2-7 | TRBV11-2 | CASSLLLPDRVSYEQYF | TGTGCCAGCAGCTTATTGCTGCCCGACAGGGTCTCCTACGAGCAGTACTTC
TRBD2 | NA | TRBJ2-5 | TRBV9 | CASSAIVGGSMETQYF | TGTGCCAGCAGCGCGATCGTTGGCGGGAGTATGGAGACCCAGTACTTC
TRBD2 | NA | TRBJ2-1 | TRBV7-3 | CASSLTASGYYNEQFF | TGTGCCAGCAGCTTAACGGCTAGCGGATACTACAATGAGCAGTTCTTC
NA | NA | TRBJ2-7 | TRBV9 | CASSVIGDTRYEQYF | TGTGCCAGCAGCGTAATCGGGGACACCCGCTACGAGCAATACTTC
TRBD2 | few | TRBJ2-5 | TRBV20-1 | CSARDPGGKETQYF | TGCAGTGCTCGAGACCCCGGGGGGAAAGAGACCCAGTACTTC
NA | NA | TRBJ2-5 | TRBV10-1 | CASTGDPGGEQYF | TGCGCCAGCACTGGGGACCCCGGTGGGGAGCAGTACTTC
TRBD2 | NA | TRBJ2-2 | TRBV20-1 | CSATGTSGRANTGELFF | TGCAGTGCAACCGGGACTAGCGGGAGGGCGAACACCGGGGAGCTGTTTTTT
TRBD1 | NA | TRBJ2-1 | TRBV29-1 | CSAKQGTEQFF | TGCAGCGCTAAACAGGGGACTGAGCAGTTCTTC
NA | NA | TRBJ2-7 | TRBV3-1 | CASSPQRKAYEQYF | TGTGCCAGCAGCCCGCAGCGGAAAGCCTACGAGCAGTACTTC
TRBD2 | NA | TRBJ2-1 | TRBV28 | CASSITSGSGANEQFF | TGTGCCAGCAGTATCACTAGCGGGAGCGGCGCCAATGAGCAGTTCTTC
NA | many | TRBJ2-1 | TRBV4-2 | CASSQDWSEQFF | TGTGCCAGCAGCCAAGATTGGAGTGAGCAGTTCTTC
NA | many | TRBJ2-5 | TRBV5-1 | CASSLEGRETQYF | TGTGCCAGCAGTTTGGAGGGGAGGGAGACCCAGTACTTC
TRBD2 | NA | TRBJ2-7 | TRBV20-1 | CSATRTSVPYEQYF | TGCAGTGCTACCCGGACTAGCGTTCCCTACGAGCAGTACTTC
TRBD1 | few | TRBJ2-4 | TRBV9 | CASSGTGKNIQYF | TGTGCCAGCAGCGGGACAGGGAAAAACATTCAGTACTTC
NA | NA | TRBJ2-1 | TRBV20-1 | CSARTSTPTGEQFF | TGCAGTGCTAGAACCTCAACTCCTACGGGGGAGCAGTTCTTC
NA | NA | TRBJ2-6 | TRBV20-1 | CSAGDPRGRGAGANVLTF | TGCAGTGCTGGAGATCCGCGGGGCAGGGGGGCTGGGGCCAACGTCCTGACTTTC